These T cell receptor beta chains were read from a single sample in a study of T cells after yellow fever vaccination. TCRdb itself ran the 5' RACE reads through MiXCR, one entry per CDR3 protein. The sample has 200,000 to 250,000 distinct CDR3 sequences; approximately 3.2% are singletons. The input for sequencing was CD4+ T cells sorted from PBMCs, taken 10 days after the yellow fever booster vaccination. These receptors were obtained from a man between 18 and 29 years old who received the YFV17D yellow fever vaccine. Each CDR3 is given without its conserved first and last residue.

v_call | cdr3_aa
TRBV7-2 | ASSSGTGTDTQY
TRBV10-3 | AISEPRDTAQETQY
TRBV11-2 | ASSLYVGGLGYT
TRBV5-1 | ASRPGLGQGLNNEQF
TRBV7-2 | ASSSQLVEAF
TRBV11-1 | ASSSMAGANTEAF
TRBV7-2 | ASSAHQGYNEQF
TRBV20-1 | SAPPGGLNNEQF
TRBV7-2 | ASSLALTGGGGYGYT
TRBV6-5 | ASSYGSGVSYEQY
TRBV10-3 | AISESISGNTIY
TRBV7-2 | ASSLRGTGTGPNEQF
TRBV5-1 | ASSLTGTGAYNEQF
TRBV20-1 | SAREDRDLMRYT
TRBV3-1 | ASSQEAETNIQY
TRBV19 | ASSELAGAADTQY
TRBV29-1 | SVTGGWGMNTEAF
TRBV14 | ASSSLPGLAGGNEQF
TRBV5-1 | ASSSEGINEQF
TRBV12-3/TRBV12-4 | ASSLGGSHANTGELF
TRBV20-1 | SSLGSNQPQH
TRBV20-1 | SASDRADTEAF
TRBV4-1 | ASSQYQTSTQETQY
TRBV11-1 | ASSLMQGETQY